Each of the 6 T cell receptor beta chains below was sequenced from the same sample in a study of ipilimumab plus nivolumab after autologous stem cell transplantation. Only in-frame clones appear in the TCRdb table, and some are missing; sequencing was by immunoSEQ multiplex PCR. The sample holds roughly 11,000 clones, approximately 69% seen once. The starting material was PBMCs, obtained in a trial of ipilimumab plus nivolumab as post-transplant consolidation. These receptors were taken from a male donor with diffuse large B-cell lymphoma.

The table lists this clone with many counts. V gene TRBV7-9 combines with J gene TRBJ2-7; D is uncertain. The CDR3 has 13 amino acids. Trimming took 0 bases from V and 6 from J, leaving 9 bases between them. Germline CDR1 and CDR2: SEHNR and FQNEAQ (reference sequence). CDR3 DNA: TGTGCCAGCAGCTTAGCGCTGGTCGGCGAGCAGTACTTC. It is translated as CASSLALVGEQYF. The variable domain in full, completed from reference TRBV7-9 and TRBJ2-7, reads DTGVSQNPRHKITKRGQNVTFRCDPISEHNRLYWYRQTLGQGPEFLTYFQNEAQLEKSRLLSDRFSAERPKGSFSTLEIQRTEQGDSAMYLCASSLALVGEQYFGPGTRLTVT.

V usage is TRBV2 and J usage is TRBJ2-7; 12 bases match TRBD1. The CDR3 is 15 amino acids. The V and J ends lost 4 bases and 6 bases, in that order; junction bases with no gene match: 7. The germline CDR1 and CDR2 sequences are SNHLY and FYNNEI. The CDR3: CASSGPGQGAGEQYF. The CDR3 nucleotides are TGTGCCAGCAGTGGACCGGGACAGGGGGCAGGCGAGCAGTACTTC.

This clone was seen a handful of times. V gene TRBV7-2 combines with J gene TRBJ2-7; tentative D call: TRBD2 (5 bases). CDR1 is SGHTA and CDR2 is FQGNSA in the germline V gene. This CDR3 is 16 amino acids long. Trimming removed 5 bases from V and 1 base from J, with 18 bases in between. The CDR3 DNA reads TGTGCCAGCAGCCTAACGGGGTCAGGACTTTCCTACGAGCAGTACTTC. Its translation is CASSLTGSGLSYEQYF.

This rearrangement joins TRBV5-1 to TRBJ1-1; D is unclear. The CDR3 extends over 14 amino acids. Germline V gene lookup returns CDR1 SGHRS and CDR2 YFSETQ. With 4 bases removed from V and 1 base from J, the gap between germline ends came to 11 bases. This CDR3 reads CASSPERTNTEAFF. The CDR3 bases are TGCGCCAGCAGCCCCGAGCGTACGAACACTGAAGCTTTCTTT.

The rearrangement links TRBV6-6 to TRBJ1-2, with D hard to call. The CDR3 has 14 amino acids. The V and J ends lost 7 bases and 0 bases respectively, with 12 bases between them. Germline loops: CDR1 MNHNY, CDR2 SVGAGI (reference sequence). The DNA for the CDR3 is TGTGCCAGCACCGAAAACTCAGCTAACTATGGCTACACCTTC. Translated: CASTENSANYGYTF.

The chain is built from TRBV4-1 and TRBJ2-7; tentative D call: TRBD1 (5 bases). The CDR3 contains 16 residues. Per germline, CDR1 MGHRA and CDR2 YSYEKL. The V end lost 0 bases, the J end lost 2 bases, and 14 bases lay between the germline ends. The CDR3 here is CASSQDGPPGTYEQYF. In nucleotides, the CDR3 is TGCGCCAGCAGCCAAGACGGCCCCCCAGGGACCTACGAGCAGTACTTC.